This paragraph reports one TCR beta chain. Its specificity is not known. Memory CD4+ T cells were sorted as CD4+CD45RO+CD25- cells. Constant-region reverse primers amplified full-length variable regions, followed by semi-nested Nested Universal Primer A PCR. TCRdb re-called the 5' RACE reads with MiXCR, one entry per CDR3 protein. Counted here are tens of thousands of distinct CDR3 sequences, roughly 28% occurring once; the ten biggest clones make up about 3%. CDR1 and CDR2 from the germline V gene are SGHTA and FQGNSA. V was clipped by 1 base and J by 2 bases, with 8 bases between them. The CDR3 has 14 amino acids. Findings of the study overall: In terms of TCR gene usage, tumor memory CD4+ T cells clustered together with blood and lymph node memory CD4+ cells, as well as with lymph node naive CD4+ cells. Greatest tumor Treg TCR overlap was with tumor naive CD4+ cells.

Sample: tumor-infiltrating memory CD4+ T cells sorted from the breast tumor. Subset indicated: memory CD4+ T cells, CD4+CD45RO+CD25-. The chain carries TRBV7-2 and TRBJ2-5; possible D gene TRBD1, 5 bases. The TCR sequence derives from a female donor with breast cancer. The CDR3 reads CASSLDPGQETQYF. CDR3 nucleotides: TGTGCCAGCAGCTTAGACCCAGGGCAAGAGACCCAGTACTTC.